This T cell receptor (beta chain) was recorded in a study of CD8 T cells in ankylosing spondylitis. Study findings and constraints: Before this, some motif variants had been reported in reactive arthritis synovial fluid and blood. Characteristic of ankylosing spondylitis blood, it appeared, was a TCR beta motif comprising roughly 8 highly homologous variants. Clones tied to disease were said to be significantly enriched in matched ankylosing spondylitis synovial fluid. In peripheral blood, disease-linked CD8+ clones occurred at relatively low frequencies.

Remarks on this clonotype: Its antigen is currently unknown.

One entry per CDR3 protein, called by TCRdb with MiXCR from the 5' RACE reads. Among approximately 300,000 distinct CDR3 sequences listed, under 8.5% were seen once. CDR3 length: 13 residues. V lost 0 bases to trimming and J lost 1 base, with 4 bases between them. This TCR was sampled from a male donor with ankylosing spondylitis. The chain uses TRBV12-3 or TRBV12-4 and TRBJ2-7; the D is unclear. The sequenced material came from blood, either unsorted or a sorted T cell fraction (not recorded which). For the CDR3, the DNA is TGTGCCAGCAGTTTAGCGTGGTCCTACGAGCAGTACTTC. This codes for CASSLAWSYEQYF.